This TCR beta chain was retrieved from a study of brain metastases from non-small cell lung cancer. The data were produced by immunoSEQ multiplex PCR, yet TCRdb's version contains in-frame clones alone and is incomplete. The sample records some 4,400 clones, roughly 80% being singletons. The CDR3 covers 14 residues. V lost 3 bases to trimming and J lost 4 bases; unmatched junction nucleotides: 4. Germline values: CDR1 SGDLS, CDR2 YYNGEE. V is TRBV9 and J is TRBJ1-1, with 9 nucleotides matching TRBD1. This clonotype was obtained from a donor aged 40 or over with non-small cell lung cancer. The material sequenced was tumor-adjacent normal tissue. CDR3 bases: TGTGCCAGCAGCGAACAGGGGGCCGGCACTGAAGCTTTCTTT. Residues: CASSEQGAGTEAFF.